Listed here are 8 T cell receptor beta chains from one sample, sequenced in a study of blood T cell repertoires in COVID-19. The repertoire was sequenced with immunoSEQ multiplex PCR; TCRdb's copy has only in-frame clones and lacks some. Of 230,000 or so clones listed, 83% are singletons. Sequenced input: peripheral blood. These receptors were collected from a man aged 35-49 years with active or convalescent COVID-19.

This clone has a single count. This rearrangement joins TRBV9 to TRBJ2-1; the match to TRBD2 covers 9 bases. This CDR3 region has 17 residues. The germline CDR1 and CDR2 sequences are SGDLS and YYNGEE. V was clipped by 2 bases and J by 1 base; unmatched bases: 7. The CDR3 DNA is TGTGCCAGCAGCGTGTCCCCTACTAGCGGGTCCTACAATGAGCAGTTCTTC. Protein: CASSVSPTSGSYNEQFF.

This chain connects TRBV3-1 (or the pseudogene TRBV3-2) to TRBJ2-5; 9 bases are shared with TRBD2. In germline, CDR1 is LGHDT, CDR2 YNNKEL (reference sequence). The CDR3 runs 15 residues. The trim removed 0 bases at V and 5 bases at J, leaving 4 bases unmatched. CDR3 in amino acids: CASSQEIAGVETQYF. CDR3 in DNA: TGTGCCAGCAGCCAAGAGATAGCGGGGGTTGAGACCCAGTACTTC.

This chain connects TRBV30 to TRBJ2-1; D unclear. With 3 bases removed from V and 4 bases from J, the gap between germline ends came to 4 bases. This CDR3 has 11 residues. Per germline, CDR1 GTSNPN and CDR2 SVGIG (reference sequence). CDR3 DNA: TGTGCCTGGAGGACATACAATGAGCAGTTCTTC. Its translation is CAWRTYNEQFF.

This sequence joins TRBV5-1 and TRBJ1-1; the D gene is possibly TRBD1 (5 bases). The CDR3 has 12 amino acids. Germline assignment: CDR1 SGHRS and CDR2 YFSETQ. V was trimmed by 7 bases and J by 8 bases, leaving 15 bases between them. This CDR3 is CASSRTGLEAFF. CDR3 coding DNA: TGCGCCAGCTCAAGAACAGGACTAGAAGCTTTCTTT. The entire variable domain, with the rest obtained from reference TRBV5-1 and TRBJ1-1, is as follows: KAGVTQTPRYLIKTRGQQVTLSCSPISGHRSVSWYQQTPGQGLQFLFEYFSETQRNKGNFPGRFSGRQFSNSRSEMNVSTLELGDSALYLCASSRTGLEAFFGQGTRLTVV.

This clone was found a few times. The chain links TRBV30 to TRBJ1-2, with D perhaps matching TRBD1 (5 bases). CDR3 length: 12 amino acids. Germline CDR1 and CDR2: GTSNPN and SVGIG (reference sequence). V lost 2 bases, J lost 2 bases, and 6 bases lay in between. CDR3 region: CAWSSGNYGYTF. The CDR3 bases are TGTGCCTGGAGTTCAGGGAACTATGGCTACACCTTC.

The chain couples TRBV10-3 to TRBJ2-2; 7 bases are shared with TRBD1. Germline values: CDR1 ENHRY, CDR2 SYGVKD. V lost 2 bases and J lost 1; bases outside the gene matches: 7. CDR3 length: 17 amino acids. DNA for the CDR3: TGTGCCATCAGTGAGGTGACAGGGAAGGTGAACACCGGGGAGCTGTTTTTT. Protein: CAISEVTGKVNTGELFF.

The rearrangement joins TRBV14 to TRBJ1-6; possibly TRBD1 for D (5 bases). The CDR3 is 15 amino acids. The V gene's germline CDR1 is SGHDN and CDR2 FVKESK. The V end lost 4 bases, the J end lost 7 bases, and 14 bases lay between the germline ends. CDR3 region: CASSRWEGQNSPLHF. The CDR3 coding sequence is TGTGCCAGCAGCCGCTGGGAGGGGCAAAATTCACCCCTCCACTTT.

The chain combines TRBV18 with TRBJ2-3; 8 bases agree with TRBD1. With V trimmed by 0 bases and J by 4 bases, 9 bases remained unmatched. The CDR3 has 17 residues. Germline loops: CDR1 KGHSH, CDR2 LQKENI. The CDR3 DNA follows: TGTGCCAGCTCACCACCGTTCGGACAGGGAAGGGCAGATACGCAGTATTTT. This codes for CASSPPFGQGRADTQYF. Full variable domain (outside the CDR3, taken from reference TRBV18 and TRBJ2-3): NAGVMQNPRHLVRRRGQEARLRCSPMKGHSHVYWYRQLPEEGLKFMVYLQKENIIDESGMPKERFSAEFPKEGPSILRIQQVVRGDSAAYFCASSPPFGQGRADTQYFGPGTRLTVL.